This TCR beta chain came from a study of cytomegalovirus exposure and HLA in healthy donors. The PCR ran on 60 Vbeta and 13 Jbeta primers. Clones were read by immunoSEQ multiplex PCR, and TCRdb kept only the in-frame ones, dropping some. This sample yields roughly 180,000 clones, of which roughly 85% are seen a single time; 1% belongs to the top ten. Germline V gene sequence: CDR1 MDHEN, CDR2 SYDVKM. Trimming cost V 5 bases and J 6 bases, with 10 bases left between them. This CDR3 has 12 residues. Sequenced input: PBMCs. This clonotype originated in a boy between 2 and 10 years old in good health and CMV-seronegative. This chain uses TRBV28 with TRBJ1-2, with D possibly TRBD1 on 6 matching bases. The CDR3 reads CASSPQGNGYTF. In DNA, the CDR3 is TGTGCCAGCAGTCCCCAGGGGAATGGCTACACCTTC.